These T cell receptor beta chains were read from a single sample in a study of beta chain features in type 1 diabetes. Repertoires were generated with immunoSEQ multiplex PCR, while TCRdb's copy carries only in-frame clones and drops some. The profile shows almost 350,000 clones, roughly 8% of them singletons. Sequencing used central memory CD4+ T cells from blood. The origin of the receptors is a woman in her late teens or twenties in good health. Both conserved end residues are part of each CDR3. Each record gives: V gene, J gene, clone size, CDR3 protein. Clone sizes are given selectively: once, few, many, or a class where the clone is expanded.

>TRBV5-1|TRBJ2-1|.
CASSRGLAGVFNNEQFF
>TRBV29-1|TRBJ2-7|.
CSVEMGSARYEQYF
>TRBV27|TRBJ2-1|.
CASRGTGTYNEQFF
>TRBV7-8|TRBJ2-1|few
CASSPVKVASNEFF
>TRBV27|TRBJ2-3|.
CASSRLGSVDTQYF
>TRBV18|TRBJ2-7|few
CASSPGTSGRSSYEQYF
>TRBV4-3|TRBJ2-1|.
CASSQEWARAYNEQFF
>TRBV5-1|TRBJ2-7|few
CASSLGQVTTFSYEQYF
>TRBV18|TRBJ2-7|.
CASSPGTNYEQYF
>TRBV27|TRBJ2-3|.
CASSGTRSTDTQYF
>TRBV18|TRBJ2-5|.
CASSPRWGQGETQYF
>TRBV10-3|TRBJ2-2|many
CATERGGITNTGELFF
>TRBV9|TRBJ2-7|few
CASSSPGKGVGEQYF
>TRBV6-6|TRBJ1-2|.
CASRGQVYGYTF
>TRBV5-4|TRBJ1-2|few
CASTSQDNYGYTF
>TRBV7-9|TRBJ1-5|few
CASSFGSNQPQHF